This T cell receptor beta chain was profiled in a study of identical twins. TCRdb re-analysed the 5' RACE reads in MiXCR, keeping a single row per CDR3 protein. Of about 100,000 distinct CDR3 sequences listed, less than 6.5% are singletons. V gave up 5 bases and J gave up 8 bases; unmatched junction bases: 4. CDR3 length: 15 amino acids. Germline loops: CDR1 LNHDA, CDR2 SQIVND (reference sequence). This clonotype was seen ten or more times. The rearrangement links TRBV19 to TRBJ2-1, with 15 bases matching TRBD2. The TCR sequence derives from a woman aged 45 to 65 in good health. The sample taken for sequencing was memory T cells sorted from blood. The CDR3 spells CASSQWTSGRDEQFF. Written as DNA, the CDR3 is TGTGCCAGTAGTCAATGGACTAGCGGGAGGGATGAGCAGTTCTTC.